This T cell receptor (beta chain) was identified during a study of blood T cell repertoires in COVID-19. Whole-study context: COVID-19 samples collected from the United States, Italy and Spain covered acute and convalescent phases. Sources were T cells, B-cell-depleted T cells, or PBMCs; the material itself was cDNA or gDNA.

Authors' processing steps: By means of reference gene primer amplification, nucleated cell counts were estimated. TCRdb's copy holds only in-frame clones and misses some; the assay was immunoSEQ multiplex PCR. The DNA was the basis for D and trimming; V, J and clone size are from that table. This table has around 83,000 clones, 75% to 90% appearing once. The germline V and J ends were trimmed by 2 bases and 4 bases, with 8 bases remaining between them. Germline V lookup: CDR1 WNHNN, CDR2 SYGVQD (reference sequence). CDR3 length: 13 residues. This clonotype was sampled from a man aged 45-60 years with active or convalescent COVID-19. The J gene is TRBJ2-5, the V gene TRBV10-1; D possibly corresponds to TRBD2 (6 bases). Material: peripheral blood. The CDR3 loop is CASSEPGGETQYF. The CDR3 DNA reads as TGCGCCAGCAGTGAGCCCGGGGGAGAGACCCAGTACTTC.